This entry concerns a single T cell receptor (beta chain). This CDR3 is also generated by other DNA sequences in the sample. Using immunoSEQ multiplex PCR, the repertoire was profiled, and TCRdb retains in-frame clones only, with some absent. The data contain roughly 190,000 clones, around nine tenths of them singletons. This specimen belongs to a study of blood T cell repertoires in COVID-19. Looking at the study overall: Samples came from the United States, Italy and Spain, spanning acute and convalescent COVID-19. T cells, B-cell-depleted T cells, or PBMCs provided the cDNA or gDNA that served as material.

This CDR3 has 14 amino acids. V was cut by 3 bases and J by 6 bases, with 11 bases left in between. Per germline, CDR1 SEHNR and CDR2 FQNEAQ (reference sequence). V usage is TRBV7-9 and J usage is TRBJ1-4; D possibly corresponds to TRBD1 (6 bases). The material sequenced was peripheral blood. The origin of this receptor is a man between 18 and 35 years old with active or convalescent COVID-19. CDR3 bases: TGTGCCAGCAGCTTGGGGGCTGGGGATGAAAAACTGTTTTTT. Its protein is CASSLGAGDEKLFF.